This TCR beta chain emerged from a study of shared clonotypes between healthy human individuals. TCRdb's table, derived via immunoSEQ multiplex PCR, lists solely in-frame clones and lacks some. The sample holds 2 million to 2.5 million clones, 90% to 97% seen once. Donation came from healthy HIV-negative adults that had no recent acute infections or vaccinations. Trimming took 5 bases from V and 6 from J; bases not matched to a gene: 6. The CDR3 has 14 amino acids. CDR1 is LNHDA, CDR2 SQIVND, per germline (reference sequence). The sequence came from a man aged 18 to 29 in good health. This sequence joins TRBV19 and TRBJ2-7; 11 bases are shared with TRBD1. Input material: naive CD4+ T cells sorted from blood. Subset: CD45RA+ positively selected. CDR3: CASSAAGTGGEQYF. In DNA, the CDR3 is TGTGCCAGTAGTGCGGCCGGGACAGGGGGCGAGCAGTACTTC.